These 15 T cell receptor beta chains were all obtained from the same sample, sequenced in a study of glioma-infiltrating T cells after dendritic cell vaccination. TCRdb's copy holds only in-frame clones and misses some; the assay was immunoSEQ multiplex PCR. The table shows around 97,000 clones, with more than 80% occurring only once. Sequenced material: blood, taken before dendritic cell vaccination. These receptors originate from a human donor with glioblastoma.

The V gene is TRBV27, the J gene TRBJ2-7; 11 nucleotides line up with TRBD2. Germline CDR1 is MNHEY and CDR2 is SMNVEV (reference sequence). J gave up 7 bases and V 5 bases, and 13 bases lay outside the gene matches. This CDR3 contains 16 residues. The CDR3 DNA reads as TGTGCCAGCAGTCCGACTAGCGGGGCCTCGCTTTGGGAGCAGTACTTC. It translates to CASSPTSGASLWEQYF.

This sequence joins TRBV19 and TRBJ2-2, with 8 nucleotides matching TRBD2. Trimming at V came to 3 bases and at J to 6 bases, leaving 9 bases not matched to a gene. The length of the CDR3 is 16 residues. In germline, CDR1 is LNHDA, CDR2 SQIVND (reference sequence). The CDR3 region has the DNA TGTGCCAGTAGTATTAGTAGCGGGGACCCCTCCGGGGAGCTGTTTTTT. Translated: CASSISSGDPSGELFF.

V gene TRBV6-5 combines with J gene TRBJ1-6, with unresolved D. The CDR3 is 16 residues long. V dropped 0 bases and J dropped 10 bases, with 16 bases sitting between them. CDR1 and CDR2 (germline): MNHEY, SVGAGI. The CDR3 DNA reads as TGTGCCAGCAGTTACTCGGGATCGGGCGCGGGCTCACCCCTCCACTTT. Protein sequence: CASSYSGSGAGSPLHF.

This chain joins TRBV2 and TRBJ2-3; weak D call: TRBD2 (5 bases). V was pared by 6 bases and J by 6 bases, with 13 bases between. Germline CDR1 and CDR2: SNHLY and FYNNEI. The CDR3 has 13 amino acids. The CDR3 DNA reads TGTGCCAGCAGCCCGACGGAGGCGGATACGCAGTATTTT. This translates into CASSPTEADTQYF.

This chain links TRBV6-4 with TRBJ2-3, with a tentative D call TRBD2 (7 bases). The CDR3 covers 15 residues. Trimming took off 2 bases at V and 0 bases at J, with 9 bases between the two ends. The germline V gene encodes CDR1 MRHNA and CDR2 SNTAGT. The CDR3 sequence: CASSDRGGSTDTQYF. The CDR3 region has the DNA TGTGCCAGCAGTGACAGGGGGGGTAGCACAGATACGCAGTATTTT.

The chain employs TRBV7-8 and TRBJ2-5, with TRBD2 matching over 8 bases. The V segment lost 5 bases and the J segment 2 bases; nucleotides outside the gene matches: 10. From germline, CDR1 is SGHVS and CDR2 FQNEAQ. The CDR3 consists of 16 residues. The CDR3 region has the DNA TGTGCCAGCAGCCCGGAACGGGGACTAGGGCAAGAGACCCAGTACTTC. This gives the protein CASSPERGLGQETQYF.

CDR3 sequence: CASTLPTGKGPSGNTIYF. The CDR3 DNA reads TGCGCCAGCACCCTACCGACAGGGAAGGGTCCCTCTGGAAACACCATATATTTT. The V gene is TRBV5-1, the J gene TRBJ1-3, with TRBD1 matching 7 bases. The CDR3 has 18 amino acids. Germline loops: CDR1 SGHRS, CDR2 YFSETQ. J was trimmed by 0 bases and V by 6 bases; bases with no gene match: 15.

The CDR3 is CASSSGQGVGEQYF. The CDR3 bases are TGTGCCAGCAGTTCCGGACAGGGAGTTGGCGAGCAGTACTTC. The chain couples TRBV6-5 to TRBJ2-7; TRBD1 agrees at 8 bases. Germline V gene sequence: CDR1 MNHEY, CDR2 SVGAGI. This CDR3 has 14 amino acids. With 4 bases clipped from V and 6 bases from J, the junction kept 8 bases outside the gene matches.

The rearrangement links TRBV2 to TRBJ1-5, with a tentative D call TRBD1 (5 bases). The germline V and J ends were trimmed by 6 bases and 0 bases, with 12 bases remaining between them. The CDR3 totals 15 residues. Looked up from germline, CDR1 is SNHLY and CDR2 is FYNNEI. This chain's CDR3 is CASRDYRNSNQPQHF. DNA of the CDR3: TGTGCCAGCAGGGATTACAGGAATAGCAATCAGCCCCAGCATTTT.

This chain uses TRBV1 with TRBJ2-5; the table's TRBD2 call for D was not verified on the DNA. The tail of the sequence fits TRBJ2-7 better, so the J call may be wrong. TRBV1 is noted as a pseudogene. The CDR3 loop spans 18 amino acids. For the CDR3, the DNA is TGCACCAGCAGCCAAGAAGAAGCGGTAGCGGAGAAACCCTACGAGCAGTACTTC. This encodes CTSSQEEAVAEKPYEQYF.

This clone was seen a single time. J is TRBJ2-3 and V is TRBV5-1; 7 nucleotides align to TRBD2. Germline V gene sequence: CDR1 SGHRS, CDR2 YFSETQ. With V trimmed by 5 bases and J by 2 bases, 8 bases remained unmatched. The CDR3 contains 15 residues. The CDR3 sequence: CASSGAGEPTDTQYF. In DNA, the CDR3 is TGCGCCAGCAGTGGTGCGGGGGAGCCCACAGATACGCAGTATTTT.

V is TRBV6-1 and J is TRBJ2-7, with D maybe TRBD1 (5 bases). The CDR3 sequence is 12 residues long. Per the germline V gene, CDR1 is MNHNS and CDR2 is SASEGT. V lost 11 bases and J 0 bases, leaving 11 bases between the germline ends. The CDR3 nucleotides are TGTGCCCCACCCAGGGACTCCTACGAGCAGTACTTC. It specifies CAPPRDSYEQYF.

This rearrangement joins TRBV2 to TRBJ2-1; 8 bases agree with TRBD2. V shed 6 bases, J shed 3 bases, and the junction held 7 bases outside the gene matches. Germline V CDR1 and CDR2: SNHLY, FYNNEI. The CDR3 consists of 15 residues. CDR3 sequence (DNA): TGTGCCAGCAGCGTGAGAGCGGGGGACTACAATGAGCAGTTCTTC. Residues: CASSVRAGDYNEQFF.

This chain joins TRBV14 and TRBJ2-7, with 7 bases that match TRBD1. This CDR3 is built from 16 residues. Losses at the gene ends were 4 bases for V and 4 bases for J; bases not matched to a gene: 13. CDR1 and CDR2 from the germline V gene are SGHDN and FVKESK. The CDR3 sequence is CASSPYPGTEPYEQYF. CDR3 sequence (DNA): TGTGCCAGCAGCCCCTACCCAGGGACAGAACCTTACGAGCAGTACTTC. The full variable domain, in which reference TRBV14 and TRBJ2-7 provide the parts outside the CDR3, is EAGVTQFPSHSVIEKGQTVTLRCDPISGHDNLYWYRRVMGKEIKFLLHFVKESKQDESGMPNNRFLAERTGGTYSTLKVQPAELEDSGVYFCASSPYPGTEPYEQYFGPGTRLTVT.

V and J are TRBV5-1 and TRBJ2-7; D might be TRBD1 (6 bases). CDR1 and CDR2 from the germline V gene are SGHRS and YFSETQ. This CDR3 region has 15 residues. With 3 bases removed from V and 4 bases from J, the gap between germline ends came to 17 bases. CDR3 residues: CASSSDPDRLYEQYF. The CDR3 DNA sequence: TGCGCCAGCAGCTCGGACCCGGACAGACTTTACGAGCAGTACTTC.